Listed here are 17 T cell receptor beta chains from one sample, sequenced in a study of OX40 agonist ivuxolimab in advanced cancers. Clones were sequenced by immunoSEQ multiplex PCR, and TCRdb holds only the in-frame ones, with some missing. The top ten hold roughly 0.76% of the sample, which has about 77,000 clones, around 83% seen once. Sequencing was performed on CD4+ or CD8+ T cells sorted from blood, taken in a trial of the OX40 agonist ivuxolimab. The source is an adult with an advanced solid tumor such as melanoma, head and neck, liver or kidney cancer.

The chain joins TRBV11-2 to TRBJ2-3; tentative D call: TRBD2 (5 bases). The V end lost 6 bases, the J end lost 5 bases, and 24 bases lay between the germline ends. The CDR3 runs 17 residues. CDR1 and CDR2 from the germline V gene are SGHAT and FQNNGV. The CDR3 nucleotides are TGTGCCAGCAGTTCCCGTATTCGGACTGCCAGGCAAGATACGCAGTATTTT. This translates into CASSSRIRTARQDTQYF.

By frequency in the sample, this clone is medium-sized. The chain links TRBV18 to TRBJ1-5; D possibly corresponds to TRBD1 (6 bases). V lost 5 bases and J lost 4, with 12 bases in between. Germline assignment: CDR1 KGHSH and CDR2 LQKENI. This CDR3 has 14 residues. The CDR3 DNA reads TGTGCCAGCTCAGGGGGCGGGGATAATCAGCCCCAGCATTTT. Translation gives CASSGGGDNQPQHF.

This chain links TRBV6-5 with TRBJ1-1, with TRBD1 as a possible D gene (6 bases). The germline CDR1 and CDR2 sequences are MNHEY and SVGAGI. The CDR3 has 16 residues. Deletions cut 2 bases from V and 1 base from J, with 14 bases between. The CDR3 loop reads CASSYVRGGKNTEAFF. The CDR3 DNA reads as TGTGCCAGCAGTTACGTTAGAGGGGGAAAGAACACTGAAGCTTTCTTT.

DNA for the CDR3: TGCGCCAGCAGCCCGATGACAGGGCGGTATGGCTACACCTTC. This codes for CASSPMTGRYGYTF. V usage is TRBV5-1 and J usage is TRBJ1-2, with 7 bases that match TRBD1. Trimming took 4 bases from V and 5 from J; bases not matched to a gene: 8. Germline V gives CDR1 SGHRS, CDR2 YFSETQ. There are 14 residues in the CDR3.

The chain links TRBV25-1 to TRBJ1-2; no firm D call. There are 14 residues in the CDR3. The germline gives CDR1 MGHDK, CDR2 SYGVNS. V lost 3 bases and J lost 3, with 11 bases in between. CDR3 sequence: CASSENGPYYGYTF. The CDR3 region has the DNA TGTGCCAGCAGTGAGAACGGCCCCTACTATGGCTACACCTTC.

V gene TRBV27 combines with J gene TRBJ2-5; 8 positions match TRBD1. Per the germline V gene, CDR1 is MNHEY and CDR2 is SMNVEV (reference sequence). CDR3 length: 15 residues. The V and J ends lost 3 bases and 5 bases, in that order; junction bases with no gene match: 8. CDR3: CASSFGRGRLETQYF. DNA for the CDR3: TGTGCCAGCAGTTTCGGCAGGGGGCGCTTGGAGACCCAGTACTTC.

The chain is built from TRBV19 and TRBJ2-7, with 11 positions matching TRBD2. This CDR3 comprises 16 residues. V trimming: 9 bases; J trimming: 2 bases; junction bases outside the gene matches: 12. Germline V gene lookup returns CDR1 LNHDA and CDR2 SQIVND (reference sequence). CDR3 amino acids: CASKPSSGGSTYEQYF. The CDR3 DNA reads TGTGCCAGCAAGCCTTCTAGCGGGGGGTCCACCTACGAGCAGTACTTC.

The chain uses TRBV11-3 and TRBJ1-2; 8 nucleotides line up with TRBD1. This CDR3 is 16 amino acids long. Trimming cost V 4 bases and J 4 bases; bases outside gene matches: 11. CDR1 is SGHNT, CDR2 YENEEA, per germline. The CDR3 loop reads CASSWETQGARYGYTF. In nucleotides, the CDR3 is TGTGCCAGCAGCTGGGAAACCCAGGGGGCTCGCTATGGCTACACCTTC.

This clone was counted a few times. The chain recombines TRBV7-9 with TRBJ2-1; 8 positions agree with TRBD1. The germline V gene encodes CDR1 SEHNR and CDR2 FQNEAQ (reference sequence). CDR3 length equals 15 residues. Trimming at V came to 4 bases and at J to 4 bases, leaving 6 bases not matched to a gene. The CDR3 here is CASSSGQGAYNEQFF. In DNA form, the CDR3 reads TGTGCCAGCAGCTCCGGACAGGGCGCTTACAATGAGCAGTTCTTC.

This chain links TRBV29-1 with TRBJ2-5, with 8 bases aligning to TRBD2. Per the germline V gene, CDR1 is SQVTM and CDR2 is ANQGSEA. The CDR3 runs to 14 residues. V was pared by 4 bases and J by 4 bases, with 8 bases of the junction left unmatched. The CDR3 coding sequence is TGCAGCGTTGTTCGGCCCCTAGCGGGAGAGACCCAGTACTTC. Its protein product is CSVVRPLAGETQYF.

V is TRBV23-1 and J is TRBJ2-7; D may match TRBD1 or TRBD2 (5 bases each). TRBV23-1 is given ORF status, its function remaining uncertain. The ends were cut back, 2 bases at V and 2 bases at J, with 16 bases in the middle. This CDR3 has 16 residues. CDR3 sequence: CASSQNAPGPPYEQYF. The CDR3 nucleotides are TGCGCCAGCAGTCAAAATGCCCCGGGGCCTCCCTACGAGCAGTACTTC.

The chain recombines TRBV30 with TRBJ1-4, with D perhaps TRBD1 (5 bases). Trimming cost V 1 base and J 7 bases, with 13 bases left between them. This CDR3 is 14 amino acids long. The germline V gene encodes CDR1 GTSNPN and CDR2 SVGIG (reference sequence). In DNA form, the CDR3 reads TGTGCCTGGAGTGCCGGGGCTATGGGTGAAAAACTGTTTTTT. Its translation is CAWSAGAMGEKLFF.

The rearrangement uses TRBV2 and TRBJ2-5, with 7 positions matching TRBD1. The J call may be mistaken, given a closer DNA end match to TRBJ2-7. Germline values: CDR1 SNHLY, CDR2 FYNNEI. There are 15 residues in the CDR3. The CDR3 loop is CASSLGQITLYEQYF. In nucleotides, the CDR3 is TGTGCCAGCAGTCTGGGACAGATCACCCTCTACGAGCAGTACTTC.

The chain couples TRBV7-6 to TRBJ1-4; TRBD1 is a possible D gene (5 bases). The germline gives CDR1 SGHVS, CDR2 FNYEAQ. The CDR3 covers 14 residues. The V end lost 5 bases, the J end lost 7 bases, and 14 bases lay between the germline ends. The CDR3 DNA reads TGTGCCAGCAGCCAGGGAGGGCTAAGTGAAAAACTGTTTTTT. Its protein is CASSQGGLSEKLFF.

The chain employs TRBV30 and TRBJ2-7, with D perhaps TRBD1 or TRBD2 (5 bases each). CDR3 size: 14 residues. Germline-derived CDR1 and CDR2 are GTSNPN and SVGIG (reference sequence). Trimming cost V 0 bases and J 7 bases, with 16 bases left between them. CDR3 bases: TGTGCCTGGAGTGTAAAGGGGCTCTCGGGGGAGCAGTACTTC. This gives the protein CAWSVKGLSGEQYF.

The chain joins TRBV5-8 to TRBJ2-1, with no clear D. Between the trimmed V and J ends, which lost 2 bases and 8 bases, there was a span of 11 bases. The CDR3 extends over 13 amino acids. The germline V gene has CDR1 SGHTS and CDR2 YDEGEE. For the CDR3, the DNA is TGTGCCAGCAGCTTTTATCGTGGTCATGAGCAGTTCTTC. Protein product: CASSFYRGHEQFF.

The J gene is TRBJ1-2, the V gene TRBV19; D possibly corresponds to TRBD1 (5 bases). V was pared by 6 bases and J by 2 bases, with 19 bases between. Germline V gene lookup returns CDR1 LNHDA and CDR2 SQIVND (reference sequence). This CDR3 is built from 16 residues. CDR3 DNA sequence: TGTGCCAGTAGGTTTATTTCCTCAGGGTCGAACTATGGCTACACCTTC. Its translation is CASRFISSGSNYGYTF.